This entry concerns a single T cell receptor (beta chain). Those who donated were healthy HIV-negative adults, with no recent acute infections or vaccinations reported. The study separated CD4+ cells into CD45RA+ naive and CD45RA-negative memory subsets. V shed 3 bases and J 1 base; nucleotides not matched to a gene: 11. The CDR3 has 17 residues. Germline-derived CDR1 and CDR2 are MDHEN and SYDVKM. The sample originates from a study of shared clonotypes between healthy human individuals. Sequencing used immunoSEQ multiplex PCR; TCRdb keeps in-frame clones, though not all of them. Of about 1.4 million clones in the sample, around 97% were seen once.

The chain recombines TRBV28 with TRBJ2-7, with 8 bases fitting TRBD1. This TCR came from a man aged 25-45 years in good health. The sample comprised naive CD4+ T cells sorted from blood. As to subset: CD45RA+ positively selected. This CDR3 reads CASSFLTGTGYSYEQYF. The CDR3 DNA reads TGTGCCAGCAGTTTCCTGACCGGGACAGGCTATTCCTACGAGCAGTACTTC.